The rows below give T cell receptor beta chains drawn from one sample of a study of T cell repertoires in cytomegalovirus infection. TCRdb re-derived calls from the reads in MiXCR, one entry per CDR3 protein. The table includes fewer than 250,000 distinct CDR3 sequences, 20% to 25% detected once. The sequenced material came from CD8+ T cells from PBMCs. The receptors were sampled from a human donor in good health (CMV status not recorded). Some clones in this sample may be carry-over from other donors' samples. Each CDR3 is given with its conserved first and last residue. D genes are given only for firm matches. Clone size is stated in some rows and not others, as once, few, many or a class when expanded.

>many|TRBJ2-5|-|TRBV7-9
CASSFGGTETQYF
TGTGCCAGCAGCTTCGGAGGCACAGAGACCCAGTACTTC
>few|TRBJ2-1|TRBD2|TRBV6-2/TRBV6-3
CASSYSGTSGNEQFF
TGTGCCAGCAGTTACTCAGGGACTAGTGGCAATGAGCAGTTCTTC
>few|TRBJ1-5|TRBD1|TRBV12-5
CASGSNGQGLNQPQHF
TGTGCTAGTGGTAGCAACGGACAGGGCCTCAATCAGCCCCAGCATTTT
>-|TRBJ2-1|-|TRBV12-3/TRBV12-4
CASRDTSYNEQFF
TGTGCCTCTCGGGACACGTCCTACAATGAGCAGTTCTTC
>-|TRBJ2-7|-|TRBV9
CASSPVGLIYEQYF
TGTGCCAGCAGCCCGGTGGGACTTATCTACGAGCAGTACTTC
>few|TRBJ2-1|-|TRBV20-1
CSANRNEQFF
TGCAGTGCTAATCGGAATGAGCAGTTCTTC
>few|TRBJ2-7|TRBD2|TRBV5-1
CASSMRGGGGYEQYF
TGCGCCAGCAGCATGCGCGGCGGGGGAGGTTACGAGCAGTACTTC
>few|TRBJ2-7|-|TRBV4-2
CASSQERFRQVPYEQYF
TGTGCCAGCAGCCAAGAGAGGTTTCGACAGGTGCCCTACGAGCAGTACTTC
>few|TRBJ2-2|TRBD2|TRBV7-9
CASSLESSGVTGELFF
TGTGCCAGCAGCTTAGAATCCAGCGGGGTCACCGGGGAGCTGTTTTTT
>-|TRBJ2-3|-|TRBV28
CASSFEGGTQYF
TGTGCCAGCAGTTTCGAGGGGGGGACGCAGTATTTT
>-|TRBJ2-1|-|TRBV6-6
CASSYSVTGSYNEQFF
TGTGCCAGCAGTTACTCGGTAACGGGGTCCTACAATGAGCAGTTCTTC
>-|TRBJ2-1|TRBD2|TRBV5-4
CASSWGGHEQFF
TGTGCCAGCAGCTGGGGGGGTCATGAGCAGTTCTTC
>few|TRBJ2-3|-|TRBV20-1
CSAAGPTEADTQYF
TGCAGTGCTGCGGGCCCGACCGAGGCAGATACGCAGTATTTT
>many|TRBJ1-3|-|TRBV12-3/TRBV12-4
CASSTGPLAGAGNTIYF
TGTGCCAGCAGCACAGGGCCCTTGGCGGGGGCTGGAAACACCATATATTTT
>few|TRBJ1-2|-|TRBV2
CASTGYGYTF
TGTGCCAGCACAGGATATGGCTACACCTTC
>-|TRBJ1-1|-|TRBV2
CASRESRGGGTEAFF
TGTGCCAGCAGGGAATCGAGGGGGGGAGGCACTGAAGCTTTCTTT
>many|TRBJ1-5|-|TRBV28
CASSLLAQYQPQHF
TGTGCCAGCAGTTTATTGGCACAGTACCAGCCCCAGCATTTT
>-|TRBJ1-1|TRBD1|TRBV19
CASSADRVGDHTEAFF
TGTGCCAGTAGTGCCGACAGGGTAGGGGATCACACTGAAGCTTTCTTT
>many|TRBJ2-1|TRBD2|TRBV7-9
CAAGRGYNEQFF
TGTGCCGCCGGGAGGGGTTACAATGAGCAGTTCTTC
>-|TRBJ1-1|-|TRBV10-3
CAISEPNTEAFF
TGTGCCATCAGTGAGCCGAACACTGAAGCTTTCTTT
>few|TRBJ2-2|-|TRBV7-9
CASLGNTGELFF
TGTGCCAGCCTAGGGAACACCGGGGAGCTGTTTTTT
>-|TRBJ1-5|TRBD1|TRBV7-8
CASSLFVRGAYSNQPQHF
TGTGCCAGCAGCTTATTCGTCAGGGGGGCCTATAGCAATCAGCCCCAGCATTTT
>-|TRBJ2-3|TRBD2|TRBV27
CASSLAGYSTDTQYF
TGTGCCAGCAGCTTAGCGGGCTATAGCACAGATACGCAGTATTTT
>many|TRBJ2-1|TRBD2|TRBV5-5
CASSPIAGVTSSYNEQFF
TGTGCCAGCAGTCCTATAGCGGGGGTTACGAGCTCCTACAATGAGCAGTTCTTC
>-|TRBJ1-5|-|TRBV10-3
CAISESGRETGYSNQPQHF
TGTGCCATCAGTGAGTCAGGCAGGGAGACGGGTTATAGCAATCAGCCCCAGCATTTT
>-|TRBJ2-3|TRBD1|TRBV5-5
CASSSWLTGGDTQYF
TGTGCCAGCAGTTCCTGGCTGACAGGGGGAGATACGCAGTATTTT
>-|TRBJ2-5|TRBD2|TRBV29-1
CSVEGVRERERGQYF
TGCAGCGTTGAAGGAGTAAGGGAGCGAGAGCGGGGCCAGTACTTC
>many|TRBJ2-3|-|TRBV7-9
CASRPTGAGTDTQYF
TGTGCCAGCCGACCGACAGGAGCAGGCACAGATACGCAGTATTTT
>few|TRBJ2-2|-|TRBV6-5
CASSYSSGNTGELFF
TGTGCCAGCAGTTACTCGAGTGGGAACACCGGGGAGCTGTTTTTT
>few|TRBJ2-1|-|TRBV5-6
CASSFLDEQFF
TGTGCCAGCAGTTTCTTAGATGAGCAGTTCTTC
>-|TRBJ2-1|TRBD1|TRBV7-9
CASSLLHRDRNYNEQFF
TGTGCCAGCAGCTTACTTCATCGGGACAGAAACTACAATGAGCAGTTCTTC
>many|TRBJ2-7|-|TRBV11-2
CASSLAGIDYEQYF
TGTGCCAGCAGCTTAGCCGGGATCGACTACGAGCAGTACTTC